Shown below are 23 T cell receptor beta chains from a single sample sequenced in a study of blood T cell repertoires in COVID-19. Assay: immunoSEQ multiplex PCR; the TCRdb copy retains only in-frame clones and omits some. The sample carries 250,000 to 300,000 clones, 90% recorded once. The sequenced material came from peripheral blood. These receptors all stem from a woman in her forties with acute or convalescent COVID-19.

This clone was counted a single time. The V gene is TRBV6-5, the J gene TRBJ2-3, with D hard to call. The CDR3 loop spans 15 amino acids. Per germline, CDR1 MNHEY and CDR2 SVGAGI. Trimming removed 0 bases at V and 8 bases at J, with 15 bases between. CDR3 sequence (DNA): TGTGCCAGCAGTTACTCGAAGGCCCGGCTAGTTACGCAGTATTTT. This gives the protein CASSYSKARLVTQYF.

V usage is TRBV7-9 and J usage is TRBJ1-1, with D possibly TRBD1 on 5 matching bases. The CDR3 extends over 14 amino acids. Germline values: CDR1 SEHNR, CDR2 FQNEAQ (reference sequence). V shed 4 bases and J shed 1 base, with 10 bases lying between them. CDR3 nucleotides: TGTGCCAGCAGCTCCAGGGTTGGGAACACTGAAGCTTTCTTT. Encoded protein: CASSSRVGNTEAFF.

The chain joins TRBV5-8 to TRBJ2-1; 7 bases match TRBD1. V lost 4 bases and J lost 1; bases outside the gene matches: 2. The CDR3 is 14 amino acids. CDR1 and CDR2 (germline): SGHTS, YDEGEE. CDR3 sequence (DNA): TGTGCCAGCAGCCCGGACAGGTCCTACAATGAGCAGTTCTTC. Translated, it gives CASSPDRSYNEQFF.

The chain uses TRBV3-1 (or the pseudogene TRBV3-2) and TRBJ2-5; 8 positions match TRBD2. The CDR3 sequence is 14 residues long. After removal of 4 bases from V and 5 bases from J, the junction contained 6 bases not matched to a gene. Germline V lookup: CDR1 LGHDT, CDR2 YNNKEL (reference sequence). The CDR3 DNA follows: TGTGCCAGCAGCCCCCGGACTAGCTTGGAGACCCAGTACTTC. This encodes CASSPRTSLETQYF.

This chain links TRBV2 with TRBJ2-3; possible D gene TRBD2, 7 bases. Germline V CDR1 and CDR2: SNHLY, FYNNEI. The CDR3 loop spans 16 amino acids. Trimming removed 4 bases from V and 4 bases from J, with 18 bases in between. CDR3 DNA sequence: TGTGCCAGCAGTGTCTCCTTCGCGGGGGCATCAGATACGCAGTATTTT. Encoded protein: CASSVSFAGASDTQYF.

The DNA of the CDR3 is TGCGCCAGCAGCTTGGTGGGGGACAGAAGCTATGGCTACACCTTC. Its protein is CASSLVGDRSYGYTF. V gene TRBV5-1 combines with J gene TRBJ1-2, with 7 bases fitting TRBD1. There are 15 residues in the CDR3. Germline V lookup: CDR1 SGHRS, CDR2 YFSETQ. Germline trimming cut 0 bases from V and 4 bases from J; bases unmatched to any gene: 6.

The J gene is TRBJ1-4, the V gene TRBV10-2; D remains ambiguous. Germline-derived CDR1 and CDR2 are WSHSY and SAAADI. There are 13 residues in the CDR3. V shed 2 bases and J shed 10 bases, with 11 bases lying between them. The CDR3 DNA follows: TGCGCCAGCAGTGAGGCGAGGTCTGTAAAACTGTTTTTT. Its protein is CASSEARSVKLFF.

The rearrangement joins TRBV7-6 to TRBJ2-1; the D is unclear. The ends were cut back, 5 bases at V and 0 bases at J, with 14 bases in the middle. Per germline, CDR1 SGHVS and CDR2 FNYEAQ. The CDR3 has 16 residues. The CDR3 reads CASSPLAVSSYNEQFF. In DNA, the CDR3 is TGTGCCAGCAGCCCCTTGGCGGTTAGCTCCTACAATGAGCAGTTCTTC.

This clone was counted between two and nine times. The chain couples TRBV4-1 to TRBJ2-2; possibly TRBD1 for D (5 bases). V was clipped by 1 base and J by 7 bases, with 16 bases between them. The germline V gene encodes CDR1 MGHRA and CDR2 YSYEKL. The CDR3 consists of 16 residues. CDR3 nucleotides: TGCGCCAGCAGCCAAGGGCTCCTACAGGATAACGGGGAGCTGTTTTTT. It codes for CASSQGLLQDNGELFF.

The chain joins TRBV28 to TRBJ2-5, with TRBD1 identical over 9 bases. In germline, CDR1 is MDHEN, CDR2 SYDVKM. The CDR3 loop spans 15 amino acids. V was pared by 5 bases and J by 4 bases, with 8 bases of the junction left unmatched. The DNA of the CDR3 is TGTGCCAGCAGTCAAGCCCCGGGACAGGGAGAGACCCAGTACTTC. This sequence encodes CASSQAPGQGETQYF.

This clone has only one observation. CDR3 sequence: CASSETSEGQETQYF. The CDR3 region has the DNA TGTGCCAGCAGTGAAACTAGCGAGGGGCAAGAGACCCAGTACTTC. V usage is TRBV25-1 and J usage is TRBJ2-5, with 7 bases matching TRBD2. Per germline, CDR1 MGHDK and CDR2 SYGVNS. The CDR3 is 15 residues long. The V and J ends lost 2 bases and 2 bases, in that order; junction bases with no gene match: 5.

The J gene is TRBJ2-2, the V gene TRBV10-3; D gene uncertain. V was trimmed by 0 bases and J by 2 bases, leaving 7 bases between them. The CDR3 totals 15 residues. CDR1 ENHRY and CDR2 SYGVKD come from the germline V gene. CDR3 loop: CAISESPDNTGELFF. Written as DNA, the CDR3 is TGTGCCATCAGTGAGTCGCCAGATAACACCGGGGAGCTGTTTTTT.

V and J are TRBV6-5 and TRBJ1-5; D is undetermined. This CDR3 has 13 amino acids. Germline V gene data show CDR1 as MNHEY and CDR2 as SVGAGI. Trimming shortened V by 2 bases and J by 6 bases, and 8 bases separated the two germline ends. The CDR3 loop reads CASSYERGQPQHF. CDR3 bases: TGTGCCAGCAGTTACGAGCGGGGTCAGCCCCAGCATTTT.

This clone was seen only a few times. This chain links TRBV27 with TRBJ2-7, with D tentatively TRBD1 (6 bases). The CDR3 runs 14 residues. V lost 5 bases to trimming and J lost 5 bases, with 16 bases between them. CDR1 and CDR2 from the germline V gene are MNHEY and SMNVEV (reference sequence). The CDR3 loop reads CASSARHRDDEQYV. In DNA form, the CDR3 reads TGTGCCAGCAGTGCCAGACACAGGGACGACGAGCAGTACGTC.

The chain joins TRBV7-2 to TRBJ2-7; D unclear. Germline V gene data show CDR1 as SGHTA and CDR2 as FQGNSA. V was pared by 1 base and J by 4 bases, with 8 bases between. CDR3 length equals 13 residues. For the CDR3, the DNA is TGTGCCAGCAGCTTAGATGTAGTATACGAGCAGTACGTC. It encodes CASSLDVVYEQYV.

CDR3 loop: CASSKGWSGELFF. DNA for the CDR3: TGTGCCAGCAGCAAGGGGTGGAGCGGGGAGCTGTTTTTT. This chain links TRBV2 with TRBJ2-2; the D gene is possibly TRBD1 (5 bases). The germline gives CDR1 SNHLY, CDR2 FYNNEI. The CDR3 extends over 13 amino acids. Trimming stripped 6 bases from V and 7 bases from J, with 12 bases between.

The J gene is TRBJ2-4, the V gene TRBV3-1 (or the pseudogene TRBV3-2); TRBD2 might be the D (6 bases). The CDR3 is 17 residues long. Germline CDR1 reads LGHDT; CDR2 reads YNNKEL (reference sequence). V lost 0 bases to trimming and J lost 0 bases, with 12 bases between them. The CDR3 nucleotides are TGTGCCAGCAGCCAAGATGGTCTTAGCGGAGCCAAAAACATTCAGTACTTC. Translating it yields CASSQDGLSGAKNIQYF.

This clone was detected only once. The chain carries TRBV5-4 and TRBJ1-1; D is unresolved. CDR1 and CDR2 from the germline V gene are SGHNT and YYREEE (reference sequence). The CDR3 extends over 13 amino acids. Trimming cost V 0 bases and J 4 bases, with 7 bases left between them. The CDR3 DNA sequence: TGTGCCAGCAGCTTGGTGGGGAGCACTGAAGCTTTCTTT. Protein product: CASSLVGSTEAFF.

The chain recombines TRBV11-2 with TRBJ2-1; D is unresolved. CDR1 SGHAT and CDR2 FQNNGV come from the germline V gene. This CDR3 has 16 residues. Trimming shortened V by 0 bases and J by 4 bases, and 13 bases separated the two germline ends. CDR3 amino acids: CASSLEVLVAYNEQFF. CDR3 in DNA: TGTGCCAGCAGCTTAGAAGTTTTGGTGGCTTACAATGAGCAGTTCTTC.

This chain connects TRBV5-1 to TRBJ2-2; TRBD2 agrees at 8 bases. CDR3 size: 17 residues. CDR1 is SGHRS, CDR2 YFSETQ, per germline. V shed 4 bases and J 0 bases; nucleotides not matched to a gene: 8. CDR3 in amino acids: CASSPIGRGANTGELFF. The DNA of the CDR3 is TGCGCCAGCAGCCCAATAGGGCGGGGGGCGAACACCGGGGAGCTGTTTTTT.

J is TRBJ2-2 and V is TRBV21-1; the tabulated D call, TRBD1, remains unverified against the DNA. TRBV21-1 is deemed a pseudogene. CDR3 length equals 19 residues. The DNA for the CDR3 is TGTGCCAGCAGCACTCACGGTAGGGCAGGGGCCACGAACACCGGGGAGCTGTTTTTT. Its protein product is CASSTHGRAGATNTGELFF.

This sequence joins TRBV6-5 and TRBJ1-1; no firm D call. Germline lookup yields CDR1 MNHEY and CDR2 SVGAGI. The ends were cut back, 11 bases at V and 10 bases at J, with 17 bases in the middle. CDR3 size: 11 residues. CDR3 sequence (DNA): TGTGCCGCGTATGGAGCCTCTTTAGCTTTCTTT. Amino acid sequence: CAAYGASLAFF.

V gene TRBV27 combines with J gene TRBJ1-2; a weak D match, TRBD1 (6 bases). Trimming stripped 4 bases from V and 7 bases from J, with 22 bases between. CDR3 length equals 16 residues. From germline, CDR1 is MNHEY and CDR2 SMNVEV (reference sequence). CDR3 DNA: TGTGCCAGCAGTTACCTCATGAGACAGGTTAGTTGTGGCTACACCTTC. It specifies CASSYLMRQVSCGYTF.